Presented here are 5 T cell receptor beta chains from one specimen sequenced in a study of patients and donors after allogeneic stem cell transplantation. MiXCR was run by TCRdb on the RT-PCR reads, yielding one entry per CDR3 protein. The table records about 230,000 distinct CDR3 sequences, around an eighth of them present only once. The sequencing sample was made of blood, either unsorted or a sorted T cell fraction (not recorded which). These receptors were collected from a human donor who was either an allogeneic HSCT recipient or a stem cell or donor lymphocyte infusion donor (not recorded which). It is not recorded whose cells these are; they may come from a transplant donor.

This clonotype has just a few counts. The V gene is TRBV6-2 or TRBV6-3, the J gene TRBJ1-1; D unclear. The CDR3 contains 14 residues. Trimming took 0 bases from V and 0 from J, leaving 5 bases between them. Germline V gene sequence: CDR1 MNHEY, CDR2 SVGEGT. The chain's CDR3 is CASSYSGVNTEAFF. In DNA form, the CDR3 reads TGTGCCAGCAGTTACTCAGGAGTGAACACTGAAGCTTTCTTT.

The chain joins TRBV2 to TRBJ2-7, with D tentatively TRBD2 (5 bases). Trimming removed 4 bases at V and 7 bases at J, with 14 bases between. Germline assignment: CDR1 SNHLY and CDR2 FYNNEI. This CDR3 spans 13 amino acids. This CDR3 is CASSARTGLEQYF. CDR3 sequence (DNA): TGTGCCAGCAGTGCGAGGACTGGGCTGGAGCAGTACTTC.

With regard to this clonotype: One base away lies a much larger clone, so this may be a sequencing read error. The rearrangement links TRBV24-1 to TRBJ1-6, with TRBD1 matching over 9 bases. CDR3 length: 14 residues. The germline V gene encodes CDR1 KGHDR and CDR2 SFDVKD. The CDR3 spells CTTSDGQGNSPLHF. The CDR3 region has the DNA TGTACCACCTCTGATGGACAGGGGAATTCACCCCTCCACTTT.

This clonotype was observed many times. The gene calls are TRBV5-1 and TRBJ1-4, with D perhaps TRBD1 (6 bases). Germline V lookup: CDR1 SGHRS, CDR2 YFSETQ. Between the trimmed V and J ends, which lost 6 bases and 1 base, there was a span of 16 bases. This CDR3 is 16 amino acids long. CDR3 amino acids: CASTLGAGVTNEKLFF. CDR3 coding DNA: TGCGCCAGCACCCTTGGGGCAGGGGTAACTAATGAAAAACTGTTTTTT.

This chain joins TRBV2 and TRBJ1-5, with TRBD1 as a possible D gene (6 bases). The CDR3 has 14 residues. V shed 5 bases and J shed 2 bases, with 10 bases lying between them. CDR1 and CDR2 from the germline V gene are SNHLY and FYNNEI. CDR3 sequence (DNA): TGTGCCAGCAGTCCACGACAGGGCAATCAGCCCCAGCATTTT. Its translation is CASSPRQGNQPQHF.